This entry is about one TCR beta chain. As handled by the study authors: Nucleated cell number was recorded as an estimate derived from reference gene primer amplification. Clones were sequenced by immunoSEQ multiplex PCR, and TCRdb holds only the in-frame ones, with some missing. The DNA gave D and trimming, while V, J and clone size come from that table. The table shows 210,000 or so clones, with roughly 84% occurring only once. This sample is part of a study of blood T cell repertoires in COVID-19. This CDR3 region has 16 residues. V lost 2 bases and J lost 0, with 10 bases in between. Germline assignment: CDR1 KGHDR and CDR2 SFDVKD.

This receptor was obtained from a woman aged 40 to 50 who had recovered from COVID-19. This chain joins TRBV24-1 and TRBJ2-1, with D hard to call. The specimen was peripheral blood. DNA for the CDR3: TGTGCCACCAGTGATTCTAGTTTAGGCTCCTACAATGAGCAGTTCTTC. Translated, it gives CATSDSSLGSYNEQFF.